These T cell receptor beta chains were read from a single sample in a study of neoadjuvant anti-PD-1 for oral cavity cancer. The protocol was immunoSEQ multiplex PCR, while the TCRdb copy is restricted to in-frame clones and leaves out a portion. The table shows approximately 72,000 clones, with around 80% occurring only once. The sequenced sample was PBMCs, obtained before nivolumab (anti-PD-1) treatment. Receptor source: a person aged 35-79 years with oral cavity squamous cell carcinoma. CDR3s include the opening cysteine and the closing phenylalanine or tryptophan. The D gene is left open where the match is weak. Size is stated for part of the rows, as once, few or many counts, or as a class when the clone is expanded.

d_call,v_call,clone_size,j_call,cdr3_nt,cdr3_aa
-,TRBV6-5,-,TRBJ1-2,TGTGCCAGCAGTTACTCATCAGGGGATCCGTATGGCTACACCTTC,CASSYSSGDPYGYTF
TRBD2,TRBV27,-,TRBJ2-2,TGTGCCAGCAGTAAAAGGACTGGGAGGGGATCCGGGGAGCTGTTTTTT,CASSKRTGRGSGELFF
-,TRBV28,-,TRBJ1-1,TGTGCCAGCAGTTTTGGGCAAAGGACTGAAGCTTTCTTT,CASSFGQRTEAFF
TRBD1,TRBV29-1,-,TRBJ1-1,TGCAGCGTGGACAGGGGGCGGAACACTGAAGCTTTCTTT,CSVDRGRNTEAFF
-,TRBV27,-,TRBJ2-3,TGTGCCAGCAGCTCTATAGACTCGAACAGCGTGCAGTATTTT,CASSSIDSNSVQYF
-,TRBV18,-,TRBJ1-2,TGTGCCAGCTCACCACAGGGTTGGTATGGCTACACCTTC,CASSPQGWYGYTF
TRBD1,TRBV5-8,-,TRBJ1-2,TGTGCCAGCAGCTTGGTCATTGGTAGGGACAGAGACTATGGCTACACCTTC,CASSLVIGRDRDYGYTF
-,TRBV6-5,-,TRBJ1-1,TGTGCCAGCAGTTCCCCCGGTACTGAAGCTTTCTTT,CASSSPGTEAFF
-,TRBV10-3,-,TRBJ1-2,TGTGCCATCAGTGAGTCGAACTACAAGACCTTCCTCGCTAACTATGGCTACACCTTC,CAISESNYKTFLANYGYTF
-,TRBV27,-,TRBJ2-2,TGTGCCAGCAGTTTGGGTATAGGGGAGCTGTTTTTT,CASSLGIGELFF
TRBD2,TRBV4-2,-,TRBJ2-7,TGTGCCAGCAGCCAAGGGACTAGCGGGGATTCCTACGAGCAGTACTTC,CASSQGTSGDSYEQYF
TRBD1,TRBV5-1,-,TRBJ1-1,TGCGCCAGCAGCTGGAAACGTGGACAGGGTCCCATGAACACTGAAGCTTTCTTT,CASSWKRGQGPMNTEAFF
-,TRBV5-6,once,TRBJ2-5,TGTGCCAGCAGCTTGGAGAACAGGGGGGGAGAGACCCAGTACTTC,CASSLENRGGETQYF
-,TRBV7-9,-,TRBJ2-3,TGTGCCAGCAGCCCCCAGGGGATAAGCACAGATACGCAGTATTTT,CASSPQGISTDTQYF
TRBD1,TRBV7-6,-,TRBJ1-4,TGTGCCAGCAGCAGGGGGACAGGGCTTATGGAAAAACTGTTTTTT,CASSRGTGLMEKLFF
-,TRBV27,few,TRBJ2-7,TGTGCCAGCAGCGGCAGCCCGTCCTACGAGCAGTACTTC,CASSGSPSYEQYF
TRBD2,TRBV14,-,TRBJ2-1,TGTGCCAGCAGCCACTGGAAGAAAGGGACTAGCGGGAGTCAAGGCTTACGAATCGATGAGCAGTTCTTC,CASSHWKKGTSGSQGLRIDEQFF
-,TRBV4-1,few,TRBJ1-2,TGCGCCAGCAGCCAAGAGAGACAGTCGTATGGCTACACCTTC,CASSQERQSYGYTF
-,TRBV9,-,TRBJ1-2,TGTGCCAGCAGCGTAGGCAGCAGGCCCCAGATGATTAGGGATGGCTACACCTTC,CASSVGSRPQMIRDGYTF
TRBD2,TRBV5-1,few,TRBJ2-3,TGCGCCAGCAGCCCGGGACTAGCGGGAGGAGGTACGCAGTATTTT,CASSPGLAGGGTQYF
-,TRBV27,-,TRBJ2-3,TGTGCCAGCAGTTTTGTGCGGGGAACAGATACGCAGTATTTT,CASSFVRGTDTQYF
-,TRBV2,-,TRBJ2-7,TGTGCCAGCAGGAAACAGGGTTCCTACGAGCAGTACTTC,CASRKQGSYEQYF
TRBD2,TRBV11-2,-,TRBJ2-1,TGTGCCAGCAGCGCGACTAGCGGGCGTAGGCTCTACAATGAGCAGTTCTTC,CASSATSGRRLYNEQFF
-,TRBV10-2,-,TRBJ2-3,TGCGCCAGCGGAAGAAATGGGCAGGGCAGGGCAGATACGCAGTATTTT,CASGRNGQGRADTQYF
-,TRBV11-2,-,TRBJ2-7,TGTGCCAGCAGCGAGACTAGCTACGAGCAGTACTTC,CASSETSYEQYF
-,TRBV10-1,-,TRBJ2-3,TGCGCCAGCAGTGAGTCCGCAGATACGCAGTATTTT,CASSESADTQYF
-,TRBV7-8,-,TRBJ1-4,TGTGCCAGCAGCTTAGTTGGCAAGGAAAGAGAAAAACTGTTTTTT,CASSLVGKEREKLFF
-,TRBV4-1,-,TRBJ2-3,TGCGCCAGCAGCCCATGGGCCGCTAGCACAGATACGCAGTATTTT,CASSPWAASTDTQYF
-,TRBV9,-,TRBJ1-6,TGTGCCAGCAGCGTAGTCCCCGGTTCACCCCTCCACTTT,CASSVVPGSPLHF
TRBD1,TRBV5-6,-,TRBJ2-3,TGTGCCAGCAGCCAGGACAGGTTCACAGATACGCAGTATTTT,CASSQDRFTDTQYF
-,TRBV6-5,-,TRBJ1-1,TGTGCCAGCAGTTACACGTTGGATGGAGGGTCTGAAGCTTTCTTT,CASSYTLDGGSEAFF
-,TRBV6-1,-,TRBJ1-3,TGTGCCAGCAGTGAAAGGGGACCCTCTGGAAACACCATATATTTT,CASSERGPSGNTIYF
-,TRBV6-5,once,TRBJ1-4,TGTGCCAGCAGTTCCCCCGGGACCGCTAATGAAAAACTGTTTTTT,CASSSPGTANEKLFF
-,TRBV7-9,-,TRBJ2-4,TGTGCCAGCAGCTCCTCTCTAGGCGACATTCAGTACTTC,CASSSSLGDIQYF
-,TRBV7-8,-,TRBJ1-3,TGTGCCAGCAGAGCGGGGAGGTTCTCTGGAAACACCATATATTTT,CASRAGRFSGNTIYF
TRBD1,TRBV2,-,TRBJ2-2,TGTGCCAGCAGAAGACAGGGGTTTAACGGGGAGCTGTTTTTT,CASRRQGFNGELFF
-,TRBV29-1,-,TRBJ2-7,TGCAGCGTTGAGACTGTTGCCTACGAGCAGTACTTC,CSVETVAYEQYF
-,TRBV5-6,-,TRBJ2-7,TGTGCCAGCAGTCAGGGGAGTGAGCAGTACTTC,CASSQGSEQYF
-,TRBV5-1,-,TRBJ1-4,TGCGCCAGCAGCTTGGGGACGCTAGCAACTAATGAAAAACTGTTTTTT,CASSLGTLATNEKLFF
TRBD1,TRBV6-1,few,TRBJ1-5,TGTGCCAGCGTGACAGGGGGAAATCAGCCCCAGCATTTT,CASVTGGNQPQHF
-,TRBV19,-,TRBJ1-4,TGTGCCAGCGCACCACCTGGTTTCAATGAAAAACTGTTTTTT,CASAPPGFNEKLFF
-,TRBV6-5,-,TRBJ1-1,TGTGCCAGCAGGGGGGACACTGAAGCTTTCTTT,CASRGDTEAFF
TRBD1,TRBV11-2,once,TRBJ1-5,TGTGCCAGCAGCTTAGGCTCAGGGGGCTATAGCAATCAGCCCCAGCATTTT,CASSLGSGGYSNQPQHF
TRBD1,TRBV29-1,-,TRBJ2-5,TGCAGCGTGGACAGGGGGATGGTTGAGACCCAGTACTTC,CSVDRGMVETQYF
-,TRBV28,-,TRBJ1-5,TGTGCCAGCAGTTGGGGCAGCAATCAGCCCCAGCATTTT,CASSWGSNQPQHF
TRBD2,TRBV11-1,-,TRBJ2-7,TGTGCCAGCAGCTTTCCGGGAGGGCGTTTAGGCGAGCAGTACTTC,CASSFPGGRLGEQYF
TRBD1,TRBV28,-,TRBJ2-7,TGTGCCAGCACGACAGGGTTTCGCGAGCAGTACTTC,CASTTGFREQYF
TRBD2,TRBV4-1,-,TRBJ2-4,TGCGCCAGCAGCCAAGGCGGTAGCGGGGGGGCCTGGATTCAGTACTTC,CASSQGGSGGAWIQYF
-,TRBV30,-,TRBJ2-7,TGTGCCTGGAGTAGAAGCGAGGGGAGTAGCTCCTACGAGCAGTACTTC,CAWSRSEGSSSYEQYF
TRBD1,TRBV11-1,-,TRBJ2-3,TGTGCCAGCAGCGGGGACAGGGGGCCCACAGATACGCAGTATTTT,CASSGDRGPTDTQYF
-,TRBV4-1,-,TRBJ1-6,TGCGCCAGCAGCCAAGGGGGCCTTAGTAATTCACCCCTCCACTTT,CASSQGGLSNSPLHF
-,TRBV7-7,-,TRBJ2-5,TGTGCCAGCAGCTTAGTTGGGGGCGGGGAGACCCAGTACTTC,CASSLVGGGETQYF
-,TRBV6-1,-,TRBJ1-4,TGTGCCAGCAGTGAACCCAGGGGCTCTTCTGAAAAACTGTTTTTT,CASSEPRGSSEKLFF
-,TRBV2,few,TRBJ1-2,TGTGCCAGCAGCACAGGGAGAAACTATGGCTACACCTTC,CASSTGRNYGYTF
-,TRBV30,-,TRBJ1-5,TGTGCCTGGAGTGCCCTTACAGGGATCGGCAATCAGCCCCAGCATTTT,CAWSALTGIGNQPQHF
-,TRBV10-3,-,TRBJ2-7,TGTGCCATCAGCGGGGGACTGACCTCCTACGAGCAGTACTTC,CAISGGLTSYEQYF
TRBD2,TRBV6-1,-,TRBJ2-7,TGTGCCAGCAGTGTTGGGACTAGCGGCATCTACGAGCAGTACTTC,CASSVGTSGIYEQYF
-,TRBV16,-,TRBJ1-5,TGTGCCAGCAGCCAATCTACAGGCAATCAGCCCCAGCATTTT,CASSQSTGNQPQHF
-,TRBV28,-,TRBJ1-1,TGTGCCAGCAGTCCCCCGGTAGGCACTGAAGCTTTCTTT,CASSPPVGTEAFF
TRBD1,TRBV5-1,-,TRBJ1-1,TGCGCCAGCAGCTGGAATCCCGGACAGGGGGCTGATGAAGCTTTCTTT,CASSWNPGQGADEAFF